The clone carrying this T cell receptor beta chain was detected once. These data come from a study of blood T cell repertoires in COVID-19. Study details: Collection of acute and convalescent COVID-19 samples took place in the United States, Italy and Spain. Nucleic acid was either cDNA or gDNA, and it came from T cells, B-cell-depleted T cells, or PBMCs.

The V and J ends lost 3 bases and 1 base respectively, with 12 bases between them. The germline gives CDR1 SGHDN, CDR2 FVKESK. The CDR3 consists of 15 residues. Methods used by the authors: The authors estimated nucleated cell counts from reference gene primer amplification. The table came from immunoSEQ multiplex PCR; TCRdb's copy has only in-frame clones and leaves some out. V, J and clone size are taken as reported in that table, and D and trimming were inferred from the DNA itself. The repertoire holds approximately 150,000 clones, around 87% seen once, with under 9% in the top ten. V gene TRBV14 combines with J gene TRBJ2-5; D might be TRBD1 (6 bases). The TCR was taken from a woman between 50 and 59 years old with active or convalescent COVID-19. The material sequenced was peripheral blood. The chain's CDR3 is CASSHPKQGQETQYF. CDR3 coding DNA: TGTGCCAGCAGCCATCCGAAACAGGGCCAAGAGACCCAGTACTTC.